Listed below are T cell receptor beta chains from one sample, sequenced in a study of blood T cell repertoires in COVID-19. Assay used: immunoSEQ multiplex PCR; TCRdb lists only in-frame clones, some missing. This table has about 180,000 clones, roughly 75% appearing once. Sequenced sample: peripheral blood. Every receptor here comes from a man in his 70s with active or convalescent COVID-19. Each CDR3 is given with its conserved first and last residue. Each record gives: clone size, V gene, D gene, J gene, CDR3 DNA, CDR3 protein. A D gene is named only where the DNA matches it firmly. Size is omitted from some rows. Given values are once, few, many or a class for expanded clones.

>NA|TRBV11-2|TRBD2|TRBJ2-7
TGTGCCAGCAGCTTAGGGACTAGCGACGAGCAGTACTTC
CASSLGTSDEQYF
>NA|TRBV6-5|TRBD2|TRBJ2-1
TGTGCCAGCAACCCGCTGGGGACTACTAATGAGCAGTTCTTC
CASNPLGTTNEQFF
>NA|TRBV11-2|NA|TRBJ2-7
TGTGCCAGCAGCTCCCATTACGAGCAGTACTTC
CASSSHYEQYF
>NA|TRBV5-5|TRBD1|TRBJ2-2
TGTGCCAGCAGCTGGCCTGGGACAGGGGACACCGGGGAGCTGTTTTTT
CASSWPGTGDTGELFF
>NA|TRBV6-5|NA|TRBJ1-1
TGTGCCAGCAAGACTACATCATGGTCGGACACTGAAGCTTTCTTT
CASKTTSWSDTEAFF
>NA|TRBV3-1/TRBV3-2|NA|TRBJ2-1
TGTGCCAGCAGCCTTGGGACTCTATTTGGTGAGCAGTTCTTC
CASSLGTLFGEQFF
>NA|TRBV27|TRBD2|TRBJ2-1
TGTGCCAGCAGTTCACGGCGGGAGGGTAATGAGCAGTTCTTC
CASSSRREGNEQFF
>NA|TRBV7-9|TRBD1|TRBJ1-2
TGTGCCAGCAGCTCATCAGCAGGGGGACGGCCCTATGGCTACACCTTC
CASSSSAGGRPYGYTF
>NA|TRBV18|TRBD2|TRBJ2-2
TGTGCCAGCTCAGGACTAGCGGGAGGGCGCACCGGGGAGCTGTTTTTT
CASSGLAGGRTGELFF
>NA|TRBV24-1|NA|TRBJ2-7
TGTGCCCGCCTCGTCAGGGGTTTAGGCTACGAGCAGTACTTC
CARLVRGLGYEQYF
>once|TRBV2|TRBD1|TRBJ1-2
TGTGCCAGCCGACAGGGTTTGTATGGCTACACCTTC
CASRQGLYGYTF
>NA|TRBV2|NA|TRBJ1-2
TGTGCCAGCAGTGTCGAGGGAGGTACGGACTATGGCTACACCTTC
CASSVEGGTDYGYTF
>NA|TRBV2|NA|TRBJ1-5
TGTGCCAGCATGCAGGCGAATAGCAATCAGCCCCAGCATTTT
CASMQANSNQPQHF
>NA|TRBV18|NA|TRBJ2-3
TGTGCCAGCTCACCCCTTGCTCAGTCTAGCACAGATACGCAGTATTTT
CASSPLAQSSTDTQYF
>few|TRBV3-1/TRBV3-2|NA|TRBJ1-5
TGTGCCAGCAGCCAAGGGGGTGCCGGGGGAGGAGGACAGCCCCAGCATTTT
CASSQGGAGGGGQPQHF
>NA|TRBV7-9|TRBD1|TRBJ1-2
TGTGCCAGCACGCATGAGGGCAGGGGGCTGGATGGCTACACCTTC
CASTHEGRGLDGYTF
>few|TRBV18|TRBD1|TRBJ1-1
TGTGCCAGCTCACCAAGGGGGCAGGGGTTCACTGAAGCTTTCTTT
CASSPRGQGFTEAFF
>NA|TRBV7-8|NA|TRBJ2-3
TGTGCCAGCAGCCTCAATCGGGACACAGATACGCAGTATTTT
CASSLNRDTDTQYF
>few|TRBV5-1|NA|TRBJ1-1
TGCGCCAGCAGCTTCGGAGGGATAGGGAACACTGAAGCTTTCTTT
CASSFGGIGNTEAFF
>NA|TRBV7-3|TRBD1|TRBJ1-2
TGTGCCAGCAGGCGCTTTCCCCACGACAGGGGTAAGTGCACCTTC
CASRRFPHDRGKCTF
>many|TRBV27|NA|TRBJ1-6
TGTGCCAGCAGTCCTCGGGACACCTATAATTCACCCCTCCACTTT
CASSPRDTYNSPLHF
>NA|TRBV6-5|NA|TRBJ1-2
TGTGCCACCCTACAGGGACCAGCTAACTATGGCTACACCTTC
CATLQGPANYGYTF
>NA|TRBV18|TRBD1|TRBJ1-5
TGTGCCAGCTCAAATCTACAGGGGAATCAGCCCCAGCATTTT
CASSNLQGNQPQHF
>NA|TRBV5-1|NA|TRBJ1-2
TGCGCCAGCAGCTTGGAGAGAGGCTATGGCTACACCTTC
CASSLERGYGYTF
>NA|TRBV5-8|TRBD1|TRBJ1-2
TGTGCCAGCAACTTACAGGGGGTTTATGGCTACACCTTC
CASNLQGVYGYTF